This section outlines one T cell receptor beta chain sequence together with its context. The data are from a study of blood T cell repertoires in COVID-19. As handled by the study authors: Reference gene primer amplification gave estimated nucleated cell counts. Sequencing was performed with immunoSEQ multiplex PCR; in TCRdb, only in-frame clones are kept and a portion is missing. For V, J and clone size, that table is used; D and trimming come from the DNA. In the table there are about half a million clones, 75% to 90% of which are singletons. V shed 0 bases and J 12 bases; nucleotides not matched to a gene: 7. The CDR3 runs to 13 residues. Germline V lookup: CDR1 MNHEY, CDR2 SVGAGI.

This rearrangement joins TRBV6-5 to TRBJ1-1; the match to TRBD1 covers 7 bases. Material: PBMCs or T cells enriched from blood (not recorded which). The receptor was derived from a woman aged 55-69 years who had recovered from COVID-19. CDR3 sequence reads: CASSYSGTAISFF. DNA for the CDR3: TGTGCCAGCAGTTACTCCGGGACAGCAATTTCTTTCTTT.